The rows below give T cell receptor beta chains drawn from one sample of a study of blood T cell repertoires in COVID-19. Generated by immunoSEQ multiplex PCR, the TCRdb table keeps only in-frame clones and is missing some. The sample includes roughly 150,000 clones, 87% of them seen just once. Sequences were obtained from PBMCs or T cells enriched from blood (not recorded which). The receptors originated from a middle-aged woman who had been exposed to COVID-19. CDR3s include the opening cysteine and the closing phenylalanine or tryptophan. The D gene is left open where the match is weak. Not all rows give a size; the values are once, few, many and, for expanded clones, a class.

d_gene: NA; abundance: NA; j_gene: TRBJ2-3; v_gene: TRBV7-9; CDR3nt: TGTGCCAGCAGCCCTACTGATACTAGCACAGATACGCAGTATTTT; CDR3aa: CASSPTDTSTDTQYF
d_gene: TRBD1; abundance: NA; j_gene: TRBJ1-4; v_gene: TRBV6-9; CDR3nt: TGCGCCAGCAGTTACGGGCAGGGGGCAGAGAAACTGTTTTTT; CDR3aa: CASSYGQGAEKLFF
d_gene: TRBD2; abundance: NA; j_gene: TRBJ2-1; v_gene: TRBV27; CDR3nt: TGTGCCAGCAGTTTAAGCCCACTAGCGGGAGAGGGTGAGCAGTTCTTC; CDR3aa: CASSLSPLAGEGEQFF
d_gene: NA; abundance: NA; j_gene: TRBJ2-3; v_gene: TRBV21-1; CDR3nt: TGTGCCAGCACCCCCGGGACAGGGGAGGCAGATACGCAGTATTTT; CDR3aa: CASTPGTGEADTQYF
d_gene: NA; abundance: NA; j_gene: TRBJ1-1; v_gene: TRBV20-1; CDR3nt: TGCAGTGCTCGTATGAACACTGAAGCTTTCTTT; CDR3aa: CSARMNTEAFF
d_gene: NA; abundance: NA; j_gene: TRBJ2-7; v_gene: TRBV10-2; CDR3nt: TGCGCCAGCAGTGAAGGACTCTACGAGCAGTACTTC; CDR3aa: CASSEGLYEQYF
d_gene: TRBD1; abundance: NA; j_gene: TRBJ2-3; v_gene: TRBV5-4; CDR3nt: TGTGCCAGCAGCTTACAGGGGCCCCAAACGCAGTATTTT; CDR3aa: CASSLQGPQTQYF
d_gene: TRBD1; abundance: NA; j_gene: TRBJ2-7; v_gene: TRBV28; CDR3nt: TGTGCCAGCAGTTCACATCCCGGGACAGGGAACTACGAGCAGTACTTC; CDR3aa: CASSSHPGTGNYEQYF
d_gene: TRBD2; abundance: NA; j_gene: TRBJ2-3; v_gene: TRBV5-1; CDR3nt: TGCGCCAGCAGCTTACCAGCGGGGGATCGAGGTACGCAGTATTTT; CDR3aa: CASSLPAGDRGTQYF
d_gene: NA; abundance: NA; j_gene: TRBJ1-4; v_gene: TRBV7-2; CDR3nt: TGTGCCAGCAGCTTAACTGGTGCAACTAATGAAAAACTGTTTTTT; CDR3aa: CASSLTGATNEKLFF
d_gene: TRBD2; abundance: once; j_gene: TRBJ2-1; v_gene: TRBV5-6; CDR3nt: TGTGCCAGCAGCTTGGAACCGGGACTAGGGGCTGGTGAGCAGTTCTTC; CDR3aa: CASSLEPGLGAGEQFF
d_gene: NA; abundance: NA; j_gene: TRBJ1-1; v_gene: TRBV9; CDR3nt: TGTGCCAGCAGCGTAGACGGAGAGTTGGCTTTCTTT; CDR3aa: CASSVDGELAFF
d_gene: TRBD1; abundance: NA; j_gene: TRBJ1-2; v_gene: TRBV6-5; CDR3nt: TGTGCCAGCAGCGACGACAGGGGGGGTCGGTATGGCTACACCTTC; CDR3aa: CASSDDRGGRYGYTF
d_gene: TRBD2; abundance: NA; j_gene: TRBJ2-1; v_gene: TRBV5-1; CDR3nt: TGCGCCAGCAGCTTGGACGGGAGCGGGAGCACCTACAATGAGCAGTTCTTC; CDR3aa: CASSLDGSGSTYNEQFF
d_gene: NA; abundance: NA; j_gene: TRBJ2-7; v_gene: TRBV9; CDR3nt: TGTGCCAGCAGCGTATCCTGGGGGCATTACGAGCAGTACTTC; CDR3aa: CASSVSWGHYEQYF
d_gene: NA; abundance: NA; j_gene: TRBJ2-3; v_gene: TRBV28; CDR3nt: TGTGCCAGCAGTCCTAGGGGGGGTGGGACAGATACGCAGTATTTT; CDR3aa: CASSPRGGGTDTQYF
d_gene: NA; abundance: NA; j_gene: TRBJ1-1; v_gene: TRBV11-2; CDR3nt: TGTGCCAGCAGCACCGGGACACTCACTGAAGCTTTCTTT; CDR3aa: CASSTGTLTEAFF
d_gene: TRBD2; abundance: NA; j_gene: TRBJ2-1; v_gene: TRBV5-1; CDR3nt: TGCGCCAGCAGCCCCCCGACCGGGGGGACCAATGAGCAGTTCTTC; CDR3aa: CASSPPTGGTNEQFF
d_gene: TRBD1; abundance: once; j_gene: TRBJ2-7; v_gene: TRBV6-5; CDR3nt: TGTGCCAGCAGTTCCGGACAGGGGACCTTGGAGCAGTACTTC; CDR3aa: CASSSGQGTLEQYF
d_gene: TRBD1; abundance: NA; j_gene: TRBJ2-1; v_gene: TRBV7-9; CDR3nt: TGTGCCAGCAGCTTCGGACAGGGGGCGCATTATGAGCAGTTCTTC; CDR3aa: CASSFGQGAHYEQFF
d_gene: TRBD1; abundance: NA; j_gene: TRBJ2-1; v_gene: TRBV27; CDR3nt: TGTGCCAGCAGACCCGGGACAGCCTACAATGAGCAGTTCTTC; CDR3aa: CASRPGTAYNEQFF
d_gene: TRBD1; abundance: NA; j_gene: TRBJ1-4; v_gene: TRBV28; CDR3nt: TGTGCCAGCAGTTTATTTCGTAACAGGGGGTCCCGAAATGAAAAACTGTTTTTT; CDR3aa: CASSLFRNRGSRNEKLFF
d_gene: TRBD2; abundance: once; j_gene: TRBJ2-1; v_gene: TRBV6-5; CDR3nt: TGTGCCAGCAGCCCACTAGCGGGAGGTTACAATGAGCAGTTCTTC; CDR3aa: CASSPLAGGYNEQFF
d_gene: NA; abundance: NA; j_gene: TRBJ1-2; v_gene: TRBV29-1; CDR3nt: TGCAGCGCCCCCCACTCCGGGGGGTTCGGTGGCTACACCTTC; CDR3aa: CSAPHSGGFGGYTF
d_gene: NA; abundance: NA; j_gene: TRBJ1-2; v_gene: TRBV11-2; CDR3nt: TGTGCCAGCGGCTCCGACTATGGCTACACCTTC; CDR3aa: CASGSDYGYTF
d_gene: NA; abundance: NA; j_gene: TRBJ1-4; v_gene: TRBV28; CDR3nt: TGTGCCAGCAGAACAATCCTAGACAGGCCTAATGAAAAACTGTTTTTT; CDR3aa: CASRTILDRPNEKLFF
d_gene: TRBD1; abundance: NA; j_gene: TRBJ2-7; v_gene: TRBV12-3/TRBV12-4; CDR3nt: TGTGCCAGCAGTTGGGACAGGCACGGCGAGCAGTACTTC; CDR3aa: CASSWDRHGEQYF